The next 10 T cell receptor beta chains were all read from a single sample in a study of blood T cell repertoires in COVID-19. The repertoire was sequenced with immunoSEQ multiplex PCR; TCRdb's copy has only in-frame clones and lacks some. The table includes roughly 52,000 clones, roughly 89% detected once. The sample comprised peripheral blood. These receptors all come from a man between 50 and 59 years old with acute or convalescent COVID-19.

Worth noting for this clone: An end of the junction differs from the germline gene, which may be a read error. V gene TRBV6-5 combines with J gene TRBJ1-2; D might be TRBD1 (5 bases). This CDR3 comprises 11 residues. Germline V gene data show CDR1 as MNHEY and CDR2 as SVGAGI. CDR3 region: CASHGGPRGAF. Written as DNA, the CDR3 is TGTGCCAGCCATGGGGGTCCGCGGGGTGCCTTC.

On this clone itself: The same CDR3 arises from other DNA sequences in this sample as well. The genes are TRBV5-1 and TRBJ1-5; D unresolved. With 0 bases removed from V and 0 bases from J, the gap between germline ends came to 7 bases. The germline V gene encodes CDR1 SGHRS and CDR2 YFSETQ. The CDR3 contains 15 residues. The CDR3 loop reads CASSLVGDSNQPQHF. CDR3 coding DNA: TGCGCCAGCAGCTTGGTTGGAGATAGCAATCAGCCCCAGCATTTT.

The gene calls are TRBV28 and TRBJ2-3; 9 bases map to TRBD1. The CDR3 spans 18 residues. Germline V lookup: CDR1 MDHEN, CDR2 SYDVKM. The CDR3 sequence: CGSSLGRHRGLSTDTQYF. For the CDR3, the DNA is TGTGGGAGCAGTTTAGGCCGGCACAGGGGGCTTAGCACAGATACGCAGTATTTT.

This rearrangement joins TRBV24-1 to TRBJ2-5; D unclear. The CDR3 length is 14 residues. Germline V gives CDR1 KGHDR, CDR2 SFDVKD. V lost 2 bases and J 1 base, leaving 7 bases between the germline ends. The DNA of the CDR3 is TGTGCCACCAGTGATTGGGCATCCCAAGAGACCCAGTACTTC. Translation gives CATSDWASQETQYF.

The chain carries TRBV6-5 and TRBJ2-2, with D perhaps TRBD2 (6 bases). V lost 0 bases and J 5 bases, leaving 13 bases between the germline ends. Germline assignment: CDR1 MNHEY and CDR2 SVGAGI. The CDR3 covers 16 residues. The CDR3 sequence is CASSYSSTLATGELFF. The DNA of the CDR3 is TGTGCCAGCAGTTACTCTTCGACCCTAGCGACCGGGGAGCTGTTTTTT.

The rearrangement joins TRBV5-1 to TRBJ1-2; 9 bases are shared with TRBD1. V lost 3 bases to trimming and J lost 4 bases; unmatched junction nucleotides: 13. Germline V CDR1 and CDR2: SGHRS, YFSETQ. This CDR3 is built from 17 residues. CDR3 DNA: TGCGCCAGCAGCTCCGGGGGAGCACAGGGGGCGGGCTATGGCTACACCTTC. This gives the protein CASSSGGAQGAGYGYTF.

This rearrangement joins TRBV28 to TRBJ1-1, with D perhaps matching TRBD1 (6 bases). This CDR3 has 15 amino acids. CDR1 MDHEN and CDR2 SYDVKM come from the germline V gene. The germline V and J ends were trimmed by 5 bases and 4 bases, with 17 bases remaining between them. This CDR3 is CASSREGGRFTEAFF. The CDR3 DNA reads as TGTGCCAGCAGTCGTGAGGGGGGGAGGTTCACTGAAGCTTTCTTT.

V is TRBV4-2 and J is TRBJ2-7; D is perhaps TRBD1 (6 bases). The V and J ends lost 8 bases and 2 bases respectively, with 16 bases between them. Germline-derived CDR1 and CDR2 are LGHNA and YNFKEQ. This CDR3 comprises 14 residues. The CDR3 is CASSRGSDAYEQYF. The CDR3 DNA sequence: TGTGCCAGCTCGAGGGGGTCTGACGCCTACGAGCAGTACTTC.

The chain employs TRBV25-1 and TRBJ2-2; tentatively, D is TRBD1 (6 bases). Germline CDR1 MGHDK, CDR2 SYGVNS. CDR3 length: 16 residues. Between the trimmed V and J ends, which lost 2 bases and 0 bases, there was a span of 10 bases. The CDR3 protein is CASSELGQPNTGELFF. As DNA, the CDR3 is TGTGCCAGCAGTGAACTAGGACAGCCGAACACCGGGGAGCTGTTTTTT.

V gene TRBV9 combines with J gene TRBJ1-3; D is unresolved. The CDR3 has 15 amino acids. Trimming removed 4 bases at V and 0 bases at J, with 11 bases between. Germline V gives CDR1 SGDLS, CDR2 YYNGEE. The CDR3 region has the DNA TGTGCCAGCAGCCCCATACCGGGCTCTGGAAACACCATATATTTT. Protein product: CASSPIPGSGNTIYF.